A single sample is the source of the 25 T cell receptor beta chains below, sequenced in a study of T-cell reconstitution after alpha-beta-depleted transplantation in children. Preparing the TCRbeta library involved the use of unique molecular identifiers. TCRdb called the PCR reads again in MiXCR, with one record for every CDR3 protein. The data contain approximately 650,000 distinct CDR3 sequences, 13% of them singletons. The source material was PBMCs, sampled before TCRalphabeta/CD19-depleted stem cell transplant. The receptors originated from a girl aged 2 to 10 with congenital amegakaryocytic thrombocytopenia, due to receive a stem cell transplant.

This clonotype was observed at least ten times. The chain recombines TRBV12-3 or TRBV12-4 with TRBJ2-2; 13 nucleotides match TRBD2. The CDR3 spans 15 residues. V lost 10 bases and J lost 7; bases outside the gene matches: 9. The CDR3 is CATLGTSGTGGELFF. In DNA form, the CDR3 reads TGTGCCACCCTCGGGACTAGCGGGACGGGCGGGGAGCTGTTTTTT.

This clonotype was seen many times. The chain carries TRBV6-1 and TRBJ2-2, with D tentatively TRBD1 (5 bases). CDR3 length: 11 residues. Germline V CDR1 and CDR2: MNHNS, SASEGT. Here the CDR3 reads CAFRATGELFF. The CDR3 DNA sequence: TGTGCGTTCAGGGCAACCGGGGAGCTGTTTTTT.

This clonotype was seen a handful of times. The chain employs TRBV12-3 or TRBV12-4 and TRBJ2-3; D might be TRBD1 or TRBD2, each matching 5 bases. The CDR3 has 12 amino acids. The ends were cut back, 5 bases at V and 7 bases at J, with 10 bases in the middle. CDR3 DNA sequence: TGTGCCAGCAGTCGGGACGGGTATACGCAGTATTTT. This translates into CASSRDGYTQYF.

At least ten counts were recorded for this clonotype. The V gene is TRBV12-3 or TRBV12-4, the J gene TRBJ2-2; TRBD2 might be the D (6 bases). V was trimmed by 5 bases and J by 3 bases, leaving 16 bases between them. This CDR3 comprises 16 residues. CDR3 DNA: TGTGCCAGCAGTCGACTTGCCGGGACTCACACCGGGGAGCTGTTTTTT. Residues: CASSRLAGTHTGELFF.

CDR3: CASSSRDLIQETQYF. The CDR3 DNA is TGTGCCAGCAGTTCACGGGACTTGATTCAAGAGACCCAGTACTTC. The J gene is TRBJ2-5, the V gene TRBV27; D is perhaps TRBD2 (6 bases). CDR3 length equals 15 residues. Trimming took off 4 bases at V and 2 bases at J, with 14 bases between the two ends. CDR1 is MNHEY, CDR2 SMNVEV, per germline (reference sequence).

This clonotype was counted between two and nine times. V and J are TRBV20-1 and TRBJ2-5; the match to TRBD2 covers 7 bases. Trimming removed 8 bases from V and 3 bases from J; junction bases left unmatched: 9. The CDR3 spans 13 residues. Germline V gene lookup returns CDR1 DFQATT and CDR2 SNEGSKA (reference sequence). CDR3 coding DNA: TGCAGTCCCCAGTCGGGAGGCGAAGAGACCCAGTACTTC. It encodes CSPQSGGEETQYF.

This clonotype showed up many times. J is TRBJ1-4 and V is TRBV11-1, with D unclear. Trimming shortened V by 5 bases and J by 7 bases, and 17 bases separated the two germline ends. The CDR3 runs 15 residues. Per the germline V gene, CDR1 is SGHAT and CDR2 is FQDESV (reference sequence). CDR3 bases: TGTGCCAGCAGCCAACGTCCGGGTGACTTTGAAAAACTGTTTTTT. It yields the protein CASSQRPGDFEKLFF.

This clonotype was seen more than once but under ten times. V is TRBV7-6 and J is TRBJ2-3; D gene ambiguous. CDR1 is SGHVS and CDR2 is FNYEAQ in the germline V gene. The germline V and J ends were trimmed by 5 bases and 4 bases, with 16 bases remaining between them. The CDR3 sequence is 15 residues long. Here the CDR3 reads CASSIFARGSDTQYF. The DNA for the CDR3 is TGTGCCAGCAGCATCTTTGCGCGAGGATCAGATACGCAGTATTTT.

Turning to this clonotype: A read error is possible here, since a much larger clone lies one base away. The chain uses TRBV29-1 and TRBJ1-1; maybe TRBD1 (6 bases). Germline-derived CDR1 and CDR2 are SQVTM and ANQGSEA. The CDR3 has 12 amino acids. CDR3 residues: CSVGTENTEALF. In nucleotides, the CDR3 is TGCAGCGTTGGGACAGAGAACACTGAAGCTTTATTT.

The rearrangement links TRBV29-1 to TRBJ2-5; no reliable D call. The CDR3 totals 13 residues. Germline V CDR1 and CDR2: SQVTM, ANQGSEA. Trimming took off 4 bases at V and 1 base at J, with 10 bases between the two ends. This chain's CDR3 is CSVGGPPQETQYF. CDR3 coding DNA: TGCAGCGTTGGAGGCCCTCCCCAAGAGACCCAGTACTTC.

J is TRBJ2-3 and V is TRBV20-1; D may match TRBD1 or TRBD2 (5 bases each). CDR1 is DFQATT and CDR2 is SNEGSKA in the germline V gene (reference sequence). V was shortened by 6 bases and J by 2 bases, with 15 bases between the two germline ends. The CDR3 spans 14 residues. The CDR3 loop is CSADDRGPTDTQYF. The DNA of the CDR3 is TGCAGTGCCGACGACCGGGGACCCACAGATACGCAGTATTTT.

The sample holds a few counts of this clonotype. The chain recombines TRBV5-1 with TRBJ2-7, with 7 bases fitting TRBD1. V was pared by 4 bases and J by 2 bases, with 6 bases of the junction left unmatched. There are 14 residues in the CDR3. CDR1 and CDR2 (germline): SGHRS, YFSETQ. The CDR3 DNA follows: TGCGCCAGCAGCCCGACAGGGAACCCCTACGAGCAGTACTTC. It yields the protein CASSPTGNPYEQYF.

This clonotype was seen ten or more times. The chain uses TRBV10-2 and TRBJ2-7; 10 nucleotides line up with TRBD2. V shed 5 bases and J 3 bases; nucleotides not matched to a gene: 4. The CDR3 has 14 amino acids. Per the germline V gene, CDR1 is WSHSY and CDR2 is SAAADI. This chain's CDR3 is CASSPSGSVYEQYF. The CDR3 DNA reads as TGCGCCAGCAGTCCTAGCGGGAGTGTCTACGAGCAGTACTTC.

This clonotype has just a few counts. V gene TRBV7-9 combines with J gene TRBJ2-2; TRBD1 agrees at 7 bases. Germline CDR1 is SEHNR and CDR2 is FQNEAQ (reference sequence). This CDR3 is 17 amino acids long. V lost 6 bases and J lost 7; bases outside the gene matches: 17. The CDR3: CASRKTGASERIGELFF. The CDR3 DNA follows: TGTGCCAGCAGGAAAACAGGGGCCTCCGAAAGGATCGGGGAGCTGTTTTTT.

In this sample, this clonotype turned up many times. The chain recombines TRBV9 with TRBJ2-2; TRBD1 matches 8 bases. The V gene's germline CDR1 is SGDLS and CDR2 YYNGEE. CDR3 length equals 17 residues. Trimming cost V 4 bases and J 2 bases; bases outside gene matches: 10. Here the CDR3 reads CASSSGQGPPNTGELFF. The DNA for the CDR3 is TGTGCCAGCAGCAGTGGACAGGGCCCCCCCAACACCGGGGAGCTGTTTTTT.

J is TRBJ2-7 and V is TRBV5-1, with 11 bases identical to TRBD2. Germline CDR1 and CDR2: SGHRS and YFSETQ. The CDR3 runs to 16 residues. J was trimmed by 4 bases and V by 5 bases; bases with no gene match: 11. The CDR3 sequence is CASRLVLLAGAYEQYF. CDR3 sequence (DNA): TGCGCCAGCAGGCTGGTCCTACTAGCGGGAGCTTACGAGCAGTACTTC.

This clonotype was found a few times. V and J are TRBV6-5 and TRBJ1-2; D is unresolved. The CDR3 runs 17 residues. V shed 0 bases and J shed 4 bases, with 18 bases lying between them. Germline V gives CDR1 MNHEY, CDR2 SVGAGI. CDR3 bases: TGTGCCAGCAGTTACTCGATACAGCTCGCCTTTCCCTATGGCTACACCTTC. This sequence encodes CASSYSIQLAFPYGYTF.

Notes on this clonotype: A much larger clone differs from this one at a single base, so this may be a read error. V usage is TRBV20-1 and J usage is TRBJ2-7; 7 bases map to TRBD2. The V and J ends lost 6 bases and 0 bases, in that order; junction bases with no gene match: 8. CDR1 is DFQATT, CDR2 SNEGSKA, per germline (reference sequence). The length of the CDR3 is 14 residues. CDR3 DNA sequence: TGCAGTGCCATTAGCGGGTGGATCTCCTACGAGCAGTACTTC. Protein: CSAISGWISYEQYF.

This clonotype has a count of ten or more. V usage is TRBV7-6 and J usage is TRBJ2-1; TRBD2 matches at 7 bases. The CDR3 extends over 15 amino acids. J lost 4 bases, V lost 4 bases, and 7 bases had no gene match. Germline V lookup: CDR1 SGHVS, CDR2 FNYEAQ. In DNA, the CDR3 is TGTGCCAGCAGCTCCCCCGGACTAGATTACAATGAGCAGTTCTTC. Protein sequence: CASSSPGLDYNEQFF.

This clonotype has a count of ten or more. The chain combines TRBV6-1 with TRBJ2-1; 14 nucleotides match TRBD2. Germline-derived CDR1 and CDR2 are MNHNS and SASEGT. The CDR3 totals 15 residues. V gave up 5 bases and J gave up 7 bases; unmatched junction bases: 4. The CDR3 here is CASSKTSGRANEQFF. For the CDR3, the DNA is TGTGCCAGCAGTAAGACTAGCGGGAGGGCAAATGAGCAGTTCTTC.

This clonotype was seen many times. This chain connects TRBV27 to TRBJ2-2; D is uncertain. The CDR3 runs to 13 residues. Germline V lookup: CDR1 MNHEY, CDR2 SMNVEV (reference sequence). The V gene lost 3 bases and the J gene lost 1 base, with 3 bases spanning the gap. The CDR3 DNA reads as TGTGCCAGCAGTTTTTTGAACACCGGGGAGCTGTTTTTT. Its protein is CASSFLNTGELFF.

This chain links TRBV3-1 with TRBJ2-7; the match to TRBD1 covers 7 bases. The CDR3 has 18 amino acids. Germline values: CDR1 LGHDT, CDR2 YNNKEL (reference sequence). Germline trimming cut 0 bases from V and 3 bases from J; bases unmatched to any gene: 14. The CDR3 spells CASSQDRRIRSGGYEQYF. The CDR3 DNA sequence: TGTGCCAGCAGCCAAGATCGGAGAATCCGCTCAGGGGGCTACGAGCAGTACTTC.

This clonotype was counted ten times or more. This sequence joins TRBV7-9 and TRBJ2-1, with D unresolved. CDR1 SEHNR and CDR2 FQNEAQ come from the germline V gene (reference sequence). V was clipped by 3 bases and J by 5 bases, with 20 bases between them. CDR3 length: 17 amino acids. The CDR3 DNA reads TGTGCCAGCAGCTTGTTCTTGTTGTCCAGCGTCAACAATGAGCAGTTCTTC. It encodes CASSLFLLSSVNNEQFF.

This clonotype was counted a single time. One base away lies a much larger clone, so this may be a sequencing read error. The J gene is TRBJ2-1, the V gene TRBV7-2; D uncertain. The CDR3 loop spans 17 amino acids. The germline V gene has CDR1 SGHTA and CDR2 FQGNSA. In nucleotides, the CDR3 is TGTCCCAGCAGCTTTTCACTCTTCGTCACCTCCTACAATGAGCAGTTCTTC. It specifies CPSSFSLFVTSYNEQFF.

The chain employs TRBV12-3 or TRBV12-4 and TRBJ2-3; TRBD2 matches at 11 bases. V was pared by 6 bases and J by 4 bases, with 15 bases of the junction left unmatched. The CDR3 covers 18 residues. The CDR3 coding sequence is TGTGCCAGCAGCCCAGCTACCTTAACTAGCGGGAGTCCAGATACGCAGTATTTT. This gives the protein CASSPATLTSGSPDTQYF.